A single sample gave rise to the 6 T cell receptor beta chains below, sequenced in a study of T cell repertoires in cytomegalovirus infection. MiXCR, applied by TCRdb to the reads, yields one record per CDR3 protein. Of some 400,000 distinct CDR3 sequences listed, less than 20% are singletons. Sequenced material: PBMCs. The receptors originated from a human donor in good health (CMV status not recorded). Some clones in this sample may be carry-over from other donors' samples.

This chain connects TRBV10-3 to TRBJ1-2; D perhaps matches TRBD1 (6 bases). The V gene lost 11 bases and the J gene lost 7 bases, with 20 bases spanning the gap. The CDR3 runs 13 residues. CDR1 is ENHRY and CDR2 is SYGVKD in the germline V gene. CDR3 amino acids: CASRGGDVSGYTF. DNA of the CDR3: TGTGCCTCCAGGGGAGGGGACGTATCTGGCTACACCTTC.

This clonotype has ten or more counts. The V call is TRBV19, the J call TRBJ1-2; 7 nucleotides match TRBD1. This CDR3 is 14 amino acids long. With 4 bases clipped from V and 5 bases from J, the junction kept 7 bases outside the gene matches. Germline CDR1 is LNHDA and CDR2 is SQIVND (reference sequence). The CDR3: CASSTLTGRYGYTF. Here the CDR3 DNA reads TGTGCCAGTAGTACCCTGACAGGGAGATATGGCTACACCTTC.

This clonotype was seen only a few times. This chain uses TRBV29-1 with TRBJ2-3; D possibly corresponds to TRBD1 (6 bases). Germline V lookup: CDR1 SQVTM, CDR2 ANQGSEA. The V gene lost 6 bases and the J gene lost 0 bases, with 13 bases spanning the gap. The CDR3 is made up of 14 amino acids. CDR3 in DNA: TGCAGCGTGGCGACAGGCGCTAGCACAGATACGCAGTATTTT. This encodes CSVATGASTDTQYF.

The J gene is TRBJ2-1, the V gene TRBV2; no definite D call. The CDR3 length is 12 residues. Trimming left V 4 bases short and J 5 bases short, with 6 bases between. In germline, CDR1 is SNHLY, CDR2 FYNNEI. In DNA, the CDR3 is TGTGCCAGCAGTGGATTAGACAATGAGCAGTTCTTC. Residues: CASSGLDNEQFF. The full variable domain, its missing parts supplied by reference TRBV2 and TRBJ2-1, is EPEVTQTPSHQVTQMGQEVILRCVPISNHLYFYWYRQILGQKVEFLVSFYNNEISEKSEIFDDQFSVERPDGSNFTLKIRSTKLEDSAMYFCASSGLDNEQFFGPGTRLTVL.

This clonotype has only a few counts. V is TRBV4-1 and J is TRBJ1-5; D is unclear. CDR3 length equals 13 residues. Germline CDR1 and CDR2: MGHRA and YSYEKL. Trimming stripped 1 base from V and 9 bases from J, with 10 bases between. CDR3 bases: TGCGCCAGCAGCCAAGGTTTGGGGAGGCCCCAGCATTTT. Translating it yields CASSQGLGRPQHF.

As to this clonotype: A much bigger clone sits one base away, suggesting this may be a read error. The chain combines TRBV27 with TRBJ2-4; maybe TRBD2 (6 bases). The CDR3 totals 14 residues. Germline-derived CDR1 and CDR2 are MNHEY and SMNVEV (reference sequence). CDR3 in amino acids: CAGSLGGLKNIQYF. The DNA of the CDR3 is TGTGCCGGCAGTTTAGGAGGGTTAAAAAACATTCAGTACTTC.